This T cell receptor beta chain stems from a study of blood T cell repertoires in COVID-19. Across the study: Sources were T cells, B-cell-depleted T cells, or PBMCs; the material itself was cDNA or gDNA.

This table comes from immunoSEQ multiplex PCR, and its TCRdb copy is limited to in-frame clones, with some not included. This table holds roughly 140,000 clones, 80% found once. The germline CDR1 and CDR2 sequences are LGHDT and YNNKEL (reference sequence). CDR3 length equals 18 residues. The junction had 12 bases not matched to a gene; V was cut back by 1 base and J by 4 bases. The V and J genes are TRBV3-1 (or the pseudogene TRBV3-2) and TRBJ2-2; 7 nucleotides align to TRBD2. The clonotype comes from an older man who had recovered from COVID-19. The specimen sequenced was peripheral blood. As DNA, the CDR3 is TGTGCCAGCAGCCAAGGTGGGGCGGGCGGGAGTGGCACCGGGGAGCTGTTTTTT. Residues: CASSQGGAGGSGTGELFF.